This is a list of T cell receptor beta chains from one sample in a study of tumor and adjacent non-tumor tissue in lung cancer. TCRdb re-analysed the multiplex PCR reads in MiXCR, keeping a single row per CDR3 protein. The sample yields 40,000 to 45,000 distinct CDR3 sequences, roughly 60% seen once. Source material: distant non-tumor lung tissue. The receptor source for this set is a man aged 50-59 years with non-small cell lung cancer. Each CDR3 is given with its conserved first and last residue. The order of the fields is clone size, D gene, V gene, J gene, CDR3 protein, CDR3 DNA. A D gene is named only where the DNA matches it firmly. The size field is filled for only some rows; it gives once, few, many or a size class.

clone_size: .
d_call: TRBD2
v_call: TRBV5-4
j_call: TRBJ2-7
cdr3_aa: CASSGGGVSSYEQYF
cdr3_nt: TGTGCCAGCAGTGGCGGGGGAGTCTCTTCTTACGAGCAGTACTTC

clone_size: .
d_call: .
v_call: TRBV7-9
j_call: TRBJ1-1
cdr3_aa: CASCTDRGPLSSEAFF
cdr3_nt: TGTGCCAGCTGTACTGACCGGGGACCTTTGAGCTCTGAAGCTTTCTTT

clone_size: many
d_call: .
v_call: TRBV28
j_call: TRBJ2-1
cdr3_aa: CASSWQRNEQFF
cdr3_nt: TGTGCCAGCAGTTGGCAGCGTAATGAGCAGTTCTTC

clone_size: .
d_call: .
v_call: TRBV19
j_call: TRBJ1-1
cdr3_aa: CASSTPALNTEAFF
cdr3_nt: TGTGCCAGTAGTACCCCTGCTCTGAACACTGAAGCTTTCTTT

clone_size: .
d_call: .
v_call: TRBV7-2
j_call: TRBJ1-6
cdr3_aa: CVSSEYNSPFHF
cdr3_nt: TGTGTCAGCAGCGAATATAATTCACCCTTCCACTTT

clone_size: .
d_call: .
v_call: TRBV7-9
j_call: TRBJ1-4
cdr3_aa: CASSSSRVNNEKLFF
cdr3_nt: TGTGCCAGCAGCTCCTCCCGGGTCAACAATGAAAAACTGTTTTTT

clone_size: .
d_call: .
v_call: TRBV7-9
j_call: TRBJ2-3
cdr3_aa: CASSLIQGVGAHSDTQYF
cdr3_nt: TGTGCCAGCAGCTTAATTCAGGGCGTGGGGGCCCACTCAGATACGCAGTATTTT

clone_size: .
d_call: .
v_call: TRBV6-5
j_call: TRBJ1-1
cdr3_aa: CASSYVGDAEALF
cdr3_nt: TGTGCCAGCAGTTACGTAGGGGACGCTGAAGCTCTCTTT

clone_size: few
d_call: .
v_call: TRBV7-9
j_call: TRBJ2-1
cdr3_aa: CANGRRQEPGNSYNEQFF
cdr3_nt: TGTGCCAACGGTAGGAGGCAGGAGCCGGGCAACTCCTACAATGAGCAGTTCTTC

clone_size: .
d_call: .
v_call: TRBV28
j_call: TRBJ2-3
cdr3_aa: CASSIGQGITDTQYF
cdr3_nt: TGTGCCAGCAGTATAGGGCAGGGGATCACAGATACGCAGTATTTT

clone_size: many
d_call: TRBD2
v_call: TRBV29-1
j_call: TRBJ2-7
cdr3_aa: CSASPNLAGREQYF
cdr3_nt: TGCAGCGCGTCGCCTAACCTAGCGGGAAGGGAGCAGTACTTC

clone_size: .
d_call: .
v_call: TRBV11-2
j_call: TRBJ2-5
cdr3_aa: CASGPRGGQEAQYF
cdr3_nt: TGTGCCAGCGGCCCTAGGGGGGGACAAGAGGCCCAGTACTTC

clone_size: .
d_call: .
v_call: TRBV29-1
j_call: TRBJ2-3
cdr3_aa: CSVGWVRTDTQYF
cdr3_nt: TGCAGCGTCGGTTGGGTGCGCACAGATACGCAGTATTTT

clone_size: .
d_call: TRBD1
v_call: TRBV28
j_call: TRBJ1-1
cdr3_aa: CAGSHEGGFTEAFF
cdr3_nt: TGTGCCGGCAGTCACGAAGGGGGCTTCACTGAAGCTTTCTTT

clone_size: .
d_call: .
v_call: TRBV11-1
j_call: TRBJ2-7
cdr3_aa: CASSLLGLLGQYF
cdr3_nt: TGCGCCAGCAGCTTATTGGGACTCTTGGGACAGTACTTC

clone_size: once
d_call: .
v_call: TRBV5-1
j_call: TRBJ2-6
cdr3_aa: CASSLSMVLFGANVLTF
cdr3_nt: TGCGCCAGCAGCTTGTCTATGGTCCTCTTTGGGGCCAACGTCCTGACTTTC

clone_size: .
d_call: TRBD2
v_call: TRBV29-1
j_call: TRBJ2-7
cdr3_aa: CSVGGDSYELYF
cdr3_nt: TGCAGTGTCGGGGGGGACTCCTACGAGCTGTACTTC

clone_size: .
d_call: .
v_call: TRBV6-4
j_call: TRBJ2-1
cdr3_aa: CASSDGGVARDEQFF
cdr3_nt: TGTGCCAGCAGTGATGGTGGGGTAGCGAGGGATGAGCAGTTCTTC

clone_size: .
d_call: .
v_call: TRBV20-1
j_call: TRBJ1-5
cdr3_aa: CSASSGAGRDHPQHF
cdr3_nt: TGCAGTGCTAGCAGCGGTGCGGGTAGAGATCATCCCCAGCATTTT

clone_size: few
d_call: .
v_call: TRBV7-9
j_call: TRBJ1-1
cdr3_aa: CASTYFGHLAYPMIDTEAFF
cdr3_nt: TGTGCCAGCACCTACTTTGGACACCTCGCCTATCCTATGATTGACACTGAAGCCTTCTTT

clone_size: many
d_call: TRBD2
v_call: TRBV4-2
j_call: TRBJ2-5
cdr3_aa: CASSRSTSEQETQYF
cdr3_nt: TGTGCCAGCAGCCGGTCGACTAGCGAGCAAGAGACCCAGTACTTC

clone_size: .
d_call: .
v_call: TRBV14
j_call: TRBJ2-3
cdr3_aa: CASSQQDIPQDTQYF
cdr3_nt: TGTGCCAGCAGCCAACAGGACATTCCACAAGATACGCAGTACTTT

clone_size: .
d_call: .
v_call: TRBV6-1
j_call: TRBJ2-5
cdr3_aa: CATTLIGQGLWETQYF
cdr3_nt: TGTGCTACCACCCTAATAGGGCAGGGGCTATGGGAGACCCAGTACTTC

clone_size: .
d_call: .
v_call: TRBV11-3
j_call: TRBJ2-2
cdr3_aa: CASSLGQFTGELFF
cdr3_nt: TGTGCCAGCAGCTTAGGACAGTTCACCGGGGAGCTGTTTTTT

clone_size: .
d_call: TRBD1
v_call: TRBV4-1
j_call: TRBJ1-6
cdr3_aa: CASSQAPLFPGQDSPLHF
cdr3_nt: TGCGCCAGCAGCCAAGCTCCCCTGTTTCCTGGACAGGATTCACCCCTCCACTTT

clone_size: few
d_call: .
v_call: TRBV28
j_call: TRBJ1-6
cdr3_aa: CASSGIDGIYNSPLHF
cdr3_nt: TGTGCCAGCAGCGGGATCGATGGGATTTATAATTCACCCCTCCACTTT

clone_size: .
d_call: .
v_call: TRBV6-5
j_call: TRBJ1-1
cdr3_aa: CASIGRSSASEAFF
cdr3_nt: TGCGCCAGCATCGGACGGAGCTCGGCCTCTGAAGCTTTCTTT

clone_size: .
d_call: TRBD1
v_call: TRBV7-9
j_call: TRBJ1-2
cdr3_aa: CVSSSTGKEGANYGYTF
cdr3_nt: TGTGTCAGCAGCTCGACAGGGAAGGAGGGTGCTAACTATGGCTACACCTTC